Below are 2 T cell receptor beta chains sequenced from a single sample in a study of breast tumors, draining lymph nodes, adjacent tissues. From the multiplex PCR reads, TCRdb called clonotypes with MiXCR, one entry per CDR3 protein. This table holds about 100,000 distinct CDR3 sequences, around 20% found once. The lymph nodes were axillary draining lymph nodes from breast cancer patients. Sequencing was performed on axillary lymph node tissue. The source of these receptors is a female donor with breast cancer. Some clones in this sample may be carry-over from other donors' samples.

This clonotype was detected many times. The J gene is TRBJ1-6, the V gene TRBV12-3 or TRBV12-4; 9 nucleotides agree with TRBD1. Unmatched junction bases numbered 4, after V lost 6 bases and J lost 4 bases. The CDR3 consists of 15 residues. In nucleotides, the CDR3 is TGTGCCAGCAGCCCAGGACAGGGGTATAATTCACCCCTCCACTTT. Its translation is CASSPGQGYNSPLHF.

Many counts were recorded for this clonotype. The CDR3 sequence is CASSIQGSGEQYF. CDR3 nucleotide sequence: TGTGCCAGCAGCATCCAGGGGTCCGGCGAGCAGTACTTC. The rearrangement links TRBV7-8 to TRBJ2-7; possibly TRBD1 for D (6 bases). Trimming shortened V by 5 bases and J by 6 bases, and 14 bases separated the two germline ends. Germline assignment: CDR1 SGHVS and CDR2 FQNEAQ. CDR3 size: 13 residues.